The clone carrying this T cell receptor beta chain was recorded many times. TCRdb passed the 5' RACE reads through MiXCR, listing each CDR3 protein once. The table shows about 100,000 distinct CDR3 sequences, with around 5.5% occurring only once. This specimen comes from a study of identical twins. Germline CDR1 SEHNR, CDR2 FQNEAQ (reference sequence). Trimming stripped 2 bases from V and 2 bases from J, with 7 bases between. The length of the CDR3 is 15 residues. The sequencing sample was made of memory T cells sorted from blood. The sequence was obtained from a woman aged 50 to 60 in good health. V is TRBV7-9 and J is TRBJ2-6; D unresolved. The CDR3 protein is CASSLTQPGANVLTF. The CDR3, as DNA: TGTGCCAGCAGCTTAACACAGCCTGGGGCCAACGTCCTGACTTTC.